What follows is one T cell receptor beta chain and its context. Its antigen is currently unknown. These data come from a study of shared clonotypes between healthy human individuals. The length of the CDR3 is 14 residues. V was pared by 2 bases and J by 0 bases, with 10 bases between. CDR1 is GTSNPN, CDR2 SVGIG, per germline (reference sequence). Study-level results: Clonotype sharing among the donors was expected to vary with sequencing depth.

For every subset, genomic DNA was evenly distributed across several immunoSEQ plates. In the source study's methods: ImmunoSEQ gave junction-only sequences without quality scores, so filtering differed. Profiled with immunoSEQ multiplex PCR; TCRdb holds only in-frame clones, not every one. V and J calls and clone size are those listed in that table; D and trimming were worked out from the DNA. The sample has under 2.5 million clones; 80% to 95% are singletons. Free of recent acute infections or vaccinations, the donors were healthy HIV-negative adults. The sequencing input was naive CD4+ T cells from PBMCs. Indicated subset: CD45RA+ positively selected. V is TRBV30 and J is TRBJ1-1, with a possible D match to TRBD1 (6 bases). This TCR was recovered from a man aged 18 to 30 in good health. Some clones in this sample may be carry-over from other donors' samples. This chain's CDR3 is CAWSLGQMNTEAFF. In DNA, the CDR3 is TGTGCCTGGAGTCTTGGACAGATGAACACTGAAGCTTTCTTT.